This TCR beta chain emerged from a study of identical twins' blood T cells. The CDR3 is made up of 13 amino acids. The germline CDR1 and CDR2 sequences are DFQATT and SNEGSKA (reference sequence). Trimming took 0 bases from V and 1 from J, leaving 6 bases between them. TCRdb processed the 5' RACE reads anew with MiXCR; each CDR3 protein has one entry. The sample has 300,000 to 450,000 distinct CDR3 sequences; under 30% are singletons. The rearrangement joins TRBV20-1 to TRBJ1-1, with D unresolved. The sample comprised PBMCs. The sequence derives from a woman aged 18 to 55 in good health. The CDR3 loop reads CSARDVANTEAFF. For the CDR3, the DNA is TGCAGTGCTAGAGATGTAGCGAACACTGAAGCTTTCTTT.